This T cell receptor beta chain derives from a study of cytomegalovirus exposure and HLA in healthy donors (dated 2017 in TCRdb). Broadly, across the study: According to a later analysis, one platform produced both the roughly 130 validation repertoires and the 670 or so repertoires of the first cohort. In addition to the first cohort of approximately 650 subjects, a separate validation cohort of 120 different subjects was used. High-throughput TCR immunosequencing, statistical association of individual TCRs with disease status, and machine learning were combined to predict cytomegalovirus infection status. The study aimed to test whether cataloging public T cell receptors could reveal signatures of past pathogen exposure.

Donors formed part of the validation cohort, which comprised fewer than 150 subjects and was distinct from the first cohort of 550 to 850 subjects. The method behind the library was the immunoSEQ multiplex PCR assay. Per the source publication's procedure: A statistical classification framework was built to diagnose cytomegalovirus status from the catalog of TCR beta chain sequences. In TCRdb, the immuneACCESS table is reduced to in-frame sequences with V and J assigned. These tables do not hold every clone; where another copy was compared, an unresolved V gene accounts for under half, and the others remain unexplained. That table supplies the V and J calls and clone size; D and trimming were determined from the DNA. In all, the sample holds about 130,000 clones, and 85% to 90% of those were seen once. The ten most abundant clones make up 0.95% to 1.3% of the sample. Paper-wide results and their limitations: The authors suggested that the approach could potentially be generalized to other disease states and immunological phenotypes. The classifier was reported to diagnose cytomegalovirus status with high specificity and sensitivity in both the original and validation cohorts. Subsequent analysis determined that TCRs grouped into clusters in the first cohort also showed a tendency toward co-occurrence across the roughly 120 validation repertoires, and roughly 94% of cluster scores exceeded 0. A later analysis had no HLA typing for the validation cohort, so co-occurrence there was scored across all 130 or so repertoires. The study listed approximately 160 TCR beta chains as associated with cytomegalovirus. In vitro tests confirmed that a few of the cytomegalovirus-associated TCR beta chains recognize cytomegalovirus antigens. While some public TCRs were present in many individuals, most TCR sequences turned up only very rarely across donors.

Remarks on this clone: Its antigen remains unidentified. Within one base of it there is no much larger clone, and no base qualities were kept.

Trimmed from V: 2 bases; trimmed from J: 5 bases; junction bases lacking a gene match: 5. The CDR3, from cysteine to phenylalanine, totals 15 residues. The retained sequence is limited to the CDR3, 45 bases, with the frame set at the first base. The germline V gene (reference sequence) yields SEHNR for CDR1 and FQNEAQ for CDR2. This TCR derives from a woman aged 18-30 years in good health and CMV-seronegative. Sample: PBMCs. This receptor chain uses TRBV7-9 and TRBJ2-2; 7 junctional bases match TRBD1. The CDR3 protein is CASSLFSGGTGELFF. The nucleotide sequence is TGTGCCAGCAGCTTATTTTCAGGGGGAACCGGGGAGCTGTTTTTT.